The rows below give T cell receptor beta chains drawn from one sample of a study of vaccination and CD4 T cells after COVID-19. These TCRs are of unknown antigen specificity. TCRdb called the PCR reads again in MiXCR, with one record for every CDR3 protein. The data contain about 20,000 distinct CDR3 sequences, around 63% of them singletons. Input material: CD4+ T cells from blood, cultured in vitro. These receptors came from a human donor who had recovered from COVID-19. CDR3s include the opening cysteine and the closing phenylalanine or tryptophan. A D gene is named only where the DNA matches it firmly. Size tells how often a clone was seen (once, few, many) or the class of an expanded clone, and some rows leave it out.

TRBV20-1	-	TRBD2	TRBJ2-1	TGCAGTGCTAGAGATCCGCAGGTAGCGGGGATATACAATGAGCAGTTCTTC	CSARDPQVAGIYNEQFF
TRBV6-1	-	-	TRBJ1-5	TGTGCCAGCAGTGAAGCTAAACAGCCCCAGCATTTT	CASSEAKQPQHF
TRBV15	-	TRBD1	TRBJ2-2	TGTGCCACCATTCCAGGGGGAAACACCGGGGAGCTGTTTTTT	CATIPGGNTGELFF
TRBV2	-	-	TRBJ2-3	TGTGCCAGCAGGAAGGAGGGAGGAAGCACAGATACGCAGTATTTT	CASRKEGGSTDTQYF
TRBV9	-	TRBD2	TRBJ2-5	TGTGCCAGCAGCGCAAGCGGGGGGACGAGGGAGACCCAGTACTTC	CASSASGGTRETQYF
TRBV6-2/TRBV6-3	once	-	TRBJ2-5	TGTGCCAGCACCCATCCCGGGGACCTACAAGAGACCCAGTACTTC	CASTHPGDLQETQYF
TRBV7-6	few	TRBD1	TRBJ2-2	TGTGCCAGCAGCTGGACAGGGTTGGAGAGAACCGGGGAGCTGTTTTTT	CASSWTGLERTGELFF
TRBV2	-	TRBD1	TRBJ1-2	TGTGCCAGCAGATCGAACAGGGGTGATGGCTACACCTTC	CASRSNRGDGYTF
TRBV2	-	TRBD2	TRBJ2-5	TGTGCCAGCAGATCGCGGACTAGCGGCGGGACCCAGTACTTC	CASRSRTSGGTQYF
TRBV12-3/TRBV12-4	-	-	TRBJ1-6	TGTGCCAGCAGTCCCACCGGGGTGGCCCTCCACTTT	CASSPTGVALHF
TRBV20-1	-	-	TRBJ1-6	TGCAGTGCTAGAGATGCCGGGGGCTCCTATAATTCACCCCTCCACTTT	CSARDAGGSYNSPLHF
TRBV15	-	TRBD2	TRBJ2-1	TGTGCCACCAGCCGAAAACCCCTAGCGGGAGGGGGAAATGAGCAGTTCTTC	CATSRKPLAGGGNEQFF
TRBV6-1	-	-	TRBJ2-7	TGTGCCAGCAAGGTACAGGGTCGGACTATGCACGAGCAGTACTTC	CASKVQGRTMHEQYF
TRBV28	-	-	TRBJ1-2	TGTGCCAGCAGTTTAGACAGTCCAAGGGGTGGCTACACCTTC	CASSLDSPRGGYTF
TRBV7-2	-	TRBD2	TRBJ2-5	TGTGCCAGCAGCTTATCAGGGCTAGCGGGGAATATCCAAGAGACCCAGTACTTC	CASSLSGLAGNIQETQYF
TRBV20-1	-	-	TRBJ2-3	TGCAGTGCTAGAGATCTGACGGAGGGGGCAGATACGCAGTATTTT	CSARDLTEGADTQYF
TRBV20-1	-	-	TRBJ2-5	TGCAGTGCTGTGACCAGTTTTGGAGAGACCCAGTACTTC	CSAVTSFGETQYF
TRBV20-1	-	TRBD2	TRBJ2-7	TGCAGCGGGGGGGCGCTAGACTCCTACGAGCAGTACTTC	CSGGALDSYEQYF
TRBV28	-	-	TRBJ1-1	TGTGCCAGCAGCCGTCTTCGGGGGAATGAAGCTTTCTTT	CASSRLRGNEAFF
TRBV6-2/TRBV6-3	-	-	TRBJ2-3	TGTGCCAGCAGTTACTCAGGACGGACAAACACAGATACGCAGTATTTT	CASSYSGRTNTDTQYF
TRBV7-9	-	-	TRBJ2-2	TGTGCCAGCAGCTTTAGGAGCGGCGGCGGGGAGCTGTTTTTT	CASSFRSGGGELFF
TRBV6-1	-	-	TRBJ1-4	TGTGCCAGCAGCCTCCTCAAGGACAGTGAAAAACTGTTTTTT	CASSLLKDSEKLFF
TRBV7-2	-	-	TRBJ2-7	TGTGCCAGCAGCTCTCGACTCAATTACGAGCAGTACTTC	CASSSRLNYEQYF
TRBV2	-	TRBD1	TRBJ1-1	TGTGCCAGCAGTGGGATGACAGGGGATGAAGCTTTCTTT	CASSGMTGDEAFF
TRBV6-1	few	TRBD2	TRBJ2-5	TGTGCCAGCAGTGGACTAGCGGGGGGTGAGGAGACCCAGTACTTC	CASSGLAGGEETQYF
TRBV7-2	-	TRBD1	TRBJ1-2	TGTGCCAGCAGCCAAGATAATCCGGGACAGGGAAGAGGCTACACCTTC	CASSQDNPGQGRGYTF
TRBV7-9	-	-	TRBJ2-7	TGTGCCAGCAGAGGGGGGTCCTACGAGCAGTACTTC	CASRGGSYEQYF